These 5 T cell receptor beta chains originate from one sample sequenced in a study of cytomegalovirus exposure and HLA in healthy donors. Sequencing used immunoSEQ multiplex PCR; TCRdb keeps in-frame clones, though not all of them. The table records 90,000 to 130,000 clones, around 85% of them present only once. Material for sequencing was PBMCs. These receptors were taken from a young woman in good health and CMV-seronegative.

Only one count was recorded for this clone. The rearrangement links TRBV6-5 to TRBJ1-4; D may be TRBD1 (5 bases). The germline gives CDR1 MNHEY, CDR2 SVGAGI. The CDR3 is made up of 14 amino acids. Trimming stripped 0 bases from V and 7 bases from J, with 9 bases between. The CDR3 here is CASSYSGRVEKLFF. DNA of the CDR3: TGTGCCAGCAGTTACTCAGGCAGGGTTGAAAAACTGTTTTTT.

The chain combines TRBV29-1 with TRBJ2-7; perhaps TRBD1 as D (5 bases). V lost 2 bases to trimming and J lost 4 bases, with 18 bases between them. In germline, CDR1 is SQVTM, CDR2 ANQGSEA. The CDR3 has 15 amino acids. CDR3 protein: CSVEMAARESYEQYF. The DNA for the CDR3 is TGCAGCGTTGAAATGGCGGCCAGGGAATCTTACGAGCAGTACTTC.

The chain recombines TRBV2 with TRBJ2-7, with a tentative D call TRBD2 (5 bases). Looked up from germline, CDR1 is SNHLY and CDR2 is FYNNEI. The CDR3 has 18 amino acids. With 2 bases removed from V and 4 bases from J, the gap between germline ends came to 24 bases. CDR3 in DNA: TGTGCCAGCAGTGAATCGGGGTCCTTGGCGGGCGTAGAATACGAGCAGTACTTC. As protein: CASSESGSLAGVEYEQYF.

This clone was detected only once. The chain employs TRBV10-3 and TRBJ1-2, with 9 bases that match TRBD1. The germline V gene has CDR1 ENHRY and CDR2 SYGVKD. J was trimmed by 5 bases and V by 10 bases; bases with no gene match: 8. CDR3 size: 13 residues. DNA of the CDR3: TGTGCCAGCTTGGACGGGACAGGGTATGGCTACACCTTC. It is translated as CASLDGTGYGYTF.

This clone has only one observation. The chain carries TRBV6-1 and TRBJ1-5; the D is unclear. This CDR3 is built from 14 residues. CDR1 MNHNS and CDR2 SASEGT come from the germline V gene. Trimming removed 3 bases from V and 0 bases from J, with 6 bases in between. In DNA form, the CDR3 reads TGTGCCAGCAGTGATGCCTATAGCAATCAGCCCCAGCATTTT. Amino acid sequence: CASSDAYSNQPQHF.